This entry features one T cell receptor beta chain sequence. This entry belongs to a study of blood T cell repertoires in COVID-19. About the study: Specimens from acute and convalescent COVID-19 originated in the United States, Italy and Spain. From T cells, B-cell-depleted T cells, or PBMCs came the material, which was cDNA or gDNA.

There are 17 residues in the CDR3. Germline V gives CDR1 LGHDT, CDR2 YNNKEL (reference sequence). The ends lost 0 bases at V and 4 bases at J; junction bases unmatched: 11. Authors' analysis steps: For nucleated cells, counts were estimated from reference gene primer amplification. The repertoire was sequenced with immunoSEQ multiplex PCR; TCRdb's copy has only in-frame clones and lacks some. V and J calls and clone size are copied from that table; D and trimming were computed from the DNA. The sample lists approximately 300,000 clones; 86% were seen once. This receptor was taken from a woman between 45 and 60 years old with acute or convalescent COVID-19. V is TRBV3-1 (or the pseudogene TRBV3-2) and J is TRBJ2-7; 8 bases agree with TRBD2. Sequencing was carried out using peripheral blood. The CDR3 sequence: CASSQEGLAGFLYEQYF. As DNA, the CDR3 is TGTGCCAGCAGCCAAGAAGGGCTAGCGGGCTTCCTTTACGAGCAGTACTTC.